This TCR beta chain was identified in a study of vaccination effects on CD4 cells after COVID-19. General study points: Late post-vaccination samples showed marked contraction of infection- and vaccine-induced clones. In vaccinees who were healthy, merely 1 out of 255 vaccine-induced clones cross-reacted with common cold coronaviruses. Convalescent patients were few in the study, and early post-infection timepoints were absent.

TCRdb's table, derived via immunoSEQ multiplex PCR, lists solely in-frame clones and lacks some. The table records about 73,000 clones, 65% to 80% of them present only once. This clone was seen more than once but under ten times. What it binds is not known. The V end was cut by 0 bases, the J end by 5 bases, with 11 bases between. The germline V gene has CDR1 MNHEY and CDR2 SMNVEV (reference sequence). The CDR3 has 15 amino acids. CD4+ T cells specific for antigen were expanded with viral peptide pools by the ViraFEST assay before sequencing. The culture ran for 10 days before CD4+ T cells were isolated. Vaccinees lacked prior SARS-CoV-2 infection and tested negative for nucleocapsid antibodies.

The V and J genes are TRBV27 and TRBJ1-5; D is undetermined. This receptor was obtained from a human donor who received a COVID-19 vaccine. The material sequenced was CD4+ T cells from PBMCs cultured with HCoV-NL63 spike peptides, taken before COVID-19 vaccination. The CDR3 protein is CASSLSWAGDQPQHF. CDR3 DNA sequence: TGTGCCAGCAGTTTATCGTGGGCAGGCGATCAGCCCCAGCATTTT.